This passage covers 13 T cell receptor beta chains from one sample sequenced in a study of patients and donors after allogeneic stem cell transplantation. One entry per CDR3 protein results from TCRdb running MiXCR on the RT-PCR reads. The sample shows some 960,000 distinct CDR3 sequences, roughly 18% of them seen only once. The sequencing sample was made of blood, either unsorted or a sorted T cell fraction (not recorded which). The receptors come from a human donor who was either an allogeneic HSCT recipient or a stem cell or donor lymphocyte infusion donor (not recorded which). It is not recorded whose cells these are; they may come from a transplant donor.

This clonotype was observed a few times. The genes are TRBV5-4 and TRBJ1-2; D remains unclear. The germline V and J ends were trimmed by 9 bases and 10 bases, with 7 bases remaining between them. Germline V gives CDR1 SGHNT, CDR2 YYREEE (reference sequence). The CDR3 runs to 8 residues. CDR3 nucleotides: TGTGCCACCGGGGACTACACCTTC. Protein: CATGDYTF. The variable domain in full, completed from reference TRBV5-4 and TRBJ1-2, reads ETGVTQSPTHLIKTRGQQVTLRCSSQSGHNTVSWYQQALGQGPQFIFQYYREEENGRGNFPPRFSGLQFPNYSSELNVNALELDDSALYLCATGDYTFGSGTRLTVV.

This clonotype was counted many times. The chain is built from TRBV6-1 and TRBJ1-1; TRBD1 is a possible D gene (6 bases). Trimming cost V 6 bases and J 5 bases, with 19 bases left between them. The CDR3 consists of 15 residues. The germline V gene encodes CDR1 MNHNS and CDR2 SASEGT. The CDR3 DNA sequence: TGTGCCAGCAGCAAATTACAGGGATGGGATACTGAAGCTTTCTTT. As protein: CASSKLQGWDTEAFF.

In its sample, this clonotype was seen a few times. V and J are TRBV5-6 and TRBJ2-1, with no clear D. The V gene lost 10 bases and the J gene lost 6 bases, with 8 bases spanning the gap. The CDR3 spans 10 residues. Germline V CDR1 and CDR2: SGHDT, YYEEEE. The CDR3 spells CAAGVNEQFF. In nucleotides, the CDR3 is TGTGCCGCCGGAGTCAATGAGCAGTTCTTC.

The V and J genes are TRBV29-1 and TRBJ2-3; D is possibly TRBD2 (5 bases). The germline V and J ends were trimmed by 2 bases and 0 bases, with 9 bases remaining between them. The CDR3 consists of 14 residues. The germline V gene encodes CDR1 SQVTM and CDR2 ANQGSEA. This CDR3 reads CSVESGGSTDTQYF. The CDR3 DNA follows: TGCAGCGTTGAAAGCGGCGGGAGCACAGATACGCAGTATTTT.

This clonotype was counted many times. V usage is TRBV12-3 or TRBV12-4 and J usage is TRBJ1-1; D perhaps matches TRBD1 (6 bases). The ends were cut back, 2 bases at V and 3 bases at J, with 10 bases in the middle. The CDR3 totals 14 residues. Here the CDR3 reads CASSLRGGDTEAFF. The DNA of the CDR3 is TGTGCCAGCAGTTTACGAGGGGGAGACACTGAAGCTTTCTTT.

This clonotype appeared many times. This chain uses TRBV12-3 or TRBV12-4 with TRBJ2-5; D is unresolved. This CDR3 has 14 residues. Trimming shortened V by 7 bases and J by 5 bases, and 17 bases separated the two germline ends. Here the CDR3 reads CASTGRAVGETQYF. CDR3 bases: TGTGCCAGCACCGGACGGGCTGTTGGGGAGACCCAGTACTTC.

This clonotype was detected a few times. The gene calls are TRBV20-1 and TRBJ1-5; TRBD1 matches 8 bases. Germline-derived CDR1 and CDR2 are DFQATT and SNEGSKA (reference sequence). V was pared by 6 bases and J by 0 bases, with 10 bases of the junction left unmatched. This CDR3 is 16 amino acids long. CDR3 sequence reads: CSAPNGQGNSNQPQHF. The DNA for the CDR3 is TGCAGTGCACCGAATGGACAGGGCAATAGCAATCAGCCCCAGCATTTT.

The table lists this clonotype with a few counts. The chain couples TRBV12-3 or TRBV12-4 to TRBJ2-3; TRBD2 matches at 7 bases. This CDR3 is 15 amino acids long. V shed 3 bases and J 4 bases; nucleotides not matched to a gene: 7. DNA for the CDR3: TGTGCCAGCAGTTTTACGCGGGAGAGGGCAGATACGCAGTATTTT. Translated, it gives CASSFTRERADTQYF.

CDR3 nucleotides: TGTGCCAGCAGTTTAGAAGGGCAGGAAGAGACCCAGTACTTC. Amino acids: CASSLEGQEETQYF. The chain links TRBV12-3 or TRBV12-4 to TRBJ2-5; D gene uncertain. The CDR3 covers 14 residues. The germline V and J ends were trimmed by 1 base and 3 bases, with 9 bases remaining between them.

The sample holds many counts of this clonotype. The rearrangement links TRBV7-9 to TRBJ2-2; possibly TRBD2 for D (5 bases). The V gene's germline CDR1 is SEHNR and CDR2 FQNEAQ (reference sequence). This CDR3 is built from 13 residues. V lost 7 bases and J lost 4, with 10 bases in between. CDR3 nucleotides: TGTGCCAGCACCCCCCGGGGCACCGGGGAGCTGTTTTTT. Its translation: CASTPRGTGELFF.

This clonotype occurred a few times. The chain is built from TRBV4-2 and TRBJ1-5; D possibly corresponds to TRBD1 (5 bases). In germline, CDR1 is LGHNA, CDR2 YNFKEQ. The CDR3 has 14 residues. Trimming took off 1 base at V and 11 bases at J, with 15 bases between the two ends. CDR3 sequence reads: CASSQVYGDVSQHF. The DNA for the CDR3 is TGTGCCAGCAGCCAAGTTTACGGGGACGTATCCCAGCATTTT.

This chain connects TRBV10-1 to TRBJ2-1, with 10 bases that match TRBD2. Looked up from germline, CDR1 is WNHNN and CDR2 is SYGVQD (reference sequence). The V segment lost 8 bases and the J segment 7 bases; nucleotides outside the gene matches: 14. This CDR3 is 16 amino acids long. CDR3 loop: CASLREPSGGRNEQFF. Here the CDR3 DNA reads TGCGCCAGCCTAAGGGAACCTAGCGGGGGACGTAATGAGCAGTTCTTC.

This clonotype was counted a few times. V usage is TRBV12-3 or TRBV12-4 and J usage is TRBJ2-7, with 11 bases that match TRBD1. J gave up 2 bases and V 6 bases, and 3 bases lay outside the gene matches. The CDR3 is 14 amino acids. The CDR3 DNA sequence: TGTGCCAGCAGATTGGGACAGGGGGCCTACGAGCAGTACTTC. Translated: CASRLGQGAYEQYF.